This is a list of T cell receptor beta chains from one sample in a study of cytomegalovirus exposure and HLA in healthy donors. Measured with immunoSEQ multiplex PCR; TCRdb has only the in-frame clones, and not every one. The data contain roughly 130,000 clones, 70% to 80% of them singletons. Sequenced material: PBMCs. The receptor source for this set is a female donor in good health and CMV-seronegative. CDR3s include the opening cysteine and the closing phenylalanine or tryptophan. Fields, in order: clone size, D gene, J gene, V gene, CDR3 protein, CDR3 DNA. A D gene is named only where the DNA matches it firmly. Expanded clones get a size class; other rows say once, few or many, or leave the size out.

once TRBD2 TRBJ2-7 TRBV9 CASSFDGTSVYEQYF TGTGCCAGCAGCTTCGACGGGACTAGCGTCTACGAGCAGTACTTC
. . TRBJ1-1 TRBV7-9 CASSLSGGWNTEAFF TGTGCCAGCAGCTTATCCGGGGGTTGGAACACTGAAGCTTTCTTT
. . TRBJ1-2 TRBV29-1 CSVVPPGSLFGDNYGYTF TGCAGCGTTGTCCCCCCTGGTTCCCTTTTCGGGGATAACTATGGCTACACCTTC
. . TRBJ2-7 TRBV5-6 CASSWPPIGGGDVYEQYF TGTGCCAGCAGTTGGCCCCCCATTGGGGGCGGAGACGTCTACGAGCAGTACTTC
. . TRBJ2-5 TRBV2 CASSIDRQETQYF TGTGCCAGCAGTATCGACAGACAAGAGACCCAGTACTTC
. . TRBJ1-6 TRBV9 CASSGDSFYSPLHF TGTGCCAGCAGCGGAGACAGTTTTTATTCACCCCTCCACTTT
. . TRBJ1-6 TRBV10-3 CAISGQGGGNSYNSPLHF TGTGCCATCAGTGGCCAGGGCGGAGGGAACTCCTATAATTCACCCCTCCACTTT
. TRBD1 TRBJ2-1 TRBV29-1 CSAPDRGRWGEQFF TGCAGCGCCCCCGACAGGGGGCGTTGGGGGGAGCAGTTCTTC
. . TRBJ1-2 TRBV29-1 CSVEDGRRGGYTF TGCAGCGTTGAAGATGGCCGGAGGGGTGGCTACACCTTC
. TRBD1 TRBJ1-2 TRBV19 CASSIGRQGGYTF TGTGCCAGTAGTATAGGCCGACAGGGCGGCTACACCTTC
. . TRBJ1-1 TRBV5-1 CASSPEGRDTEAFF TGCGCCAGCAGCCCCGAGGGGAGGGACACTGAAGCTTTCTTT
few . TRBJ2-3 TRBV5-1 CASSLAPVGRGQGTQYF TGCGCCAGCAGCTTGGCACCGGTCGGGAGGGGGCAAGGTACGCAGTATTTT
. . TRBJ2-7 TRBV11-2 CASSLGTIGLTYEQYF TGTGCCAGCAGCTTAGGAACCATCGGACTTACCTACGAGCAGTACTTC
. . TRBJ1-2 TRBV4-3 CASSQGRGLDYGYTF TGCGCCAGCAGCCAAGGGCGGGGGTTAGACTATGGCTACACCTTC
many . TRBJ2-2 TRBV30 CAWSVSGRANTGELFF TGTGCCTGGAGTGTTAGCGGCCGCGCGAACACCGGGGAGCTGTTTTTT
. TRBD2 TRBJ2-7 TRBV4-3 CASSQDSGGEQYF TGCGCCAGCAGCCAAGATTCGGGGGGAGAGCAGTACTTC
. TRBD1 TRBJ1-2 TRBV5-6 CASSPLGQGYYGYTF TGTGCCAGCAGCCCGCTAGGACAGGGGTACTATGGCTACACCTTC
. TRBD2 TRBJ2-1 TRBV18 CASSTRTSGNSYNEQFF TGTGCCAGCTCAACTCGGACTAGCGGGAACTCCTACAATGAGCAGTTCTTC
. TRBD2 TRBJ2-3 TRBV5-1 CASSLSAGADTQYF TGCGCCAGCAGCTTGTCGGCGGGGGCAGATACGCAGTATTTT
. TRBD2 TRBJ2-5 TRBV5-4 CASSSGLAGGLQETQYF TGTGCCAGCAGTTCAGGACTAGCGGGAGGGTTACAAGAGACCCAGTACTTC
. TRBD2 TRBJ2-7 TRBV27 CASSSGTSGRDRSYEQYF TGTGCCAGCAGTTCCGGGACTAGCGGGAGGGATCGGTCCTACGAGCAGTACTTC
. . TRBJ2-5 TRBV10-2 CASRPTSSGEQYF TGCGCCAGCAGGCCTACTAGCTCGGGAGAGCAGTACTTC
. . TRBJ1-2 TRBV6-5 CASSYSGRPYGYTF TGTGCCAGCAGTTACTCGGGGAGGCCCTATGGCTACACCTTC
. . TRBJ1-2 TRBV4-2 CASSQDLPGDYGYTF TGTGCCAGCAGCCAAGATCTCCCAGGGGACTATGGCTACACCTTC
few . TRBJ1-3 TRBV5-1 CASSFGPGNTIYF TGCGCCAGCAGCTTTGGCCCTGGAAACACCATATATTTT
. . TRBJ2-5 TRBV29-1 CSVSGLETQYF TGCAGCGTATCGGGTCTAGAGACCCAGTACTTC
. . TRBJ1-3 TRBV10-2 CASSEGAGNTIYF TGCGCCAGCAGTGAGGGGGCAGGAAACACCATATATTTT
. TRBD1 TRBJ2-2 TRBV9 CASSRTGANTGELFF TGTGCCAGCAGCCGGACAGGCGCGAACACCGGGGAGCTGTTTTTT
. TRBD1 TRBJ1-1 TRBV4-1 CASSLEPGTAKTEAFF TGCGCCAGCAGCCTAGAGCCCGGGACAGCCAAGACTGAAGCTTTCTTT
few TRBD2 TRBJ2-5 TRBV5-1 CASSPTSGTEETQYF TGCGCCAGCAGTCCTACTAGCGGTACCGAAGAGACCCAGTACTTC
. . TRBJ1-3 TRBV29-1 CSVEVRTGTGNTIYF TGCAGCGTTGAAGTAAGAACAGGGACTGGAAACACCATATATTTT
. . TRBJ1-5 TRBV9 CASSVGPGGSNQPQHF TGTGCCAGCAGCGTAGGTCCGGGAGGGAGCAATCAGCCCCAGCATTTT
. . TRBJ2-7 TRBV7-9 CASSLAGVYEQYF TGTGCCAGCAGCTTAGCGGGCGTGTACGAGCAGTACTTC
. . TRBJ1-1 TRBV2 CAIPTGNTEAFF TGTGCCATCCCCACGGGAAACACTGAAGCTTTCTTT
. TRBD1 TRBJ2-2 TRBV13 CASRTKGDREWGFTGELFF TGTGCCAGCAGGACTAAAGGGGACAGGGAGTGGGGTTTCACCGGGGAGCTGTTTTTT
. . TRBJ1-4 TRBV6-5 CASSRRGGEKLFF TGTGCCAGCAGTCGGAGGGGGGGTGAAAAACTGTTTTTT
. . TRBJ1-6 TRBV11-2 CTSSLQGQPLHF TGTACCAGCAGCCTACAGGGACAACCCCTCCACTTT